Listed here are 14 T cell receptor beta chains from one sample, sequenced in a study of OX40 agonist ivuxolimab in advanced cancers. Assay: immunoSEQ multiplex PCR; the TCRdb copy retains only in-frame clones and omits some. The sample yields about 52,000 clones, approximately 92% seen once. This specimen was CD4+ or CD8+ T cells sorted from blood, taken in a trial of the OX40 agonist ivuxolimab. These receptors originate from an adult with an advanced solid tumor such as melanoma, head and neck, liver or kidney cancer.

The chain joins TRBV28 to TRBJ2-7; the match to TRBD1 covers 8 bases. Germline V gene data show CDR1 as MDHEN and CDR2 as SYDVKM. The CDR3 has 15 amino acids. V was pared by 6 bases and J by 4 bases, with 11 bases of the junction left unmatched. CDR3 sequence reads: CASRSLGDRPYEQYF. In DNA form, the CDR3 reads TGTGCCAGCAGGTCTTTGGGGGACAGGCCGTACGAGCAGTACTTC.

V usage is TRBV6-5 and J usage is TRBJ2-1; D is undetermined. Germline loops: CDR1 MNHEY, CDR2 SVGAGI. The CDR3 runs to 13 residues. V was cut by 5 bases and J by 7 bases, with 12 bases left in between. CDR3 region: CASSPMVGNEQFF. CDR3 DNA: TGTGCCAGCAGTCCTATGGTAGGAAATGAGCAGTTCTTC.

This rearrangement joins TRBV11-2 to TRBJ2-7; no clear D. Germline CDR1 is SGHAT and CDR2 is FQNNGV. This CDR3 has 11 amino acids. V shed 9 bases and J shed 3 bases, with 9 bases lying between them. The CDR3 DNA reads TGTGCCAGTGGCTACGGCTACGAGCAGTACTTC. This gives the protein CASGYGYEQYF.

The chain joins TRBV5-1 to TRBJ2-1, with 7 bases fitting TRBD2. Germline V gives CDR1 SGHRS, CDR2 YFSETQ. V lost 4 bases to trimming and J lost 2 bases; unmatched junction nucleotides: 6. This CDR3 is 15 amino acids long. In nucleotides, the CDR3 is TGCGCCAGCAGCGTCACGGGAGGTCCCTACAATGAGCAGTTCTTC. Its translation: CASSVTGGPYNEQFF. Looking up the rest from reference TRBV5-1 and TRBJ2-1 gives the full variable domain: KAGVTQTPRYLIKTRGQQVTLSCSPISGHRSVSWYQQTPGQGLQFLFEYFSETQRNKGNFPGRFSGRQFSNSRSEMNVSTLELGDSALYLCASSVTGGPYNEQFFGPGTRLTVL.

This clone was seen just once. The chain is built from TRBV6-5 and TRBJ2-3; possibly TRBD2 for D (5 bases). CDR3 size: 15 residues. The V end was cut by 0 bases, the J end by 5 bases, with 12 bases between. Germline CDR1 MNHEY, CDR2 SVGAGI. The chain's CDR3 is CASSYSPLAQDTQYF. CDR3 nucleotide sequence: TGTGCCAGCAGTTACTCGCCCCTAGCTCAAGATACGCAGTATTTT.

The genes are TRBV5-8 and TRBJ1-4; TRBD1 matches at 7 bases. Germline lookup yields CDR1 SGHTS and CDR2 YDEGEE. CDR3 length equals 15 residues. The J segment lost 8 bases and the V segment lost 0 bases, leaving 7 bases of the junction unmatched. The CDR3 sequence: CASSLGAGGREKLFF. For the CDR3, the DNA is TGTGCCAGCAGCTTGGGTGCAGGGGGAAGGGAAAAACTGTTTTTT.

This sequence joins TRBV27 and TRBJ2-7, with 8 nucleotides matching TRBD2. Germline loops: CDR1 MNHEY, CDR2 SMNVEV (reference sequence). This CDR3 is 14 amino acids long. V shed 6 bases, J shed 5 bases, and the junction held 9 bases outside the gene matches. CDR3 nucleotides: TGTGCCAGCAGCCAGACCGGGACTAGAGACGAGCAGTACTTC. Encoded protein: CASSQTGTRDEQYF.

This chain connects TRBV6-5 to TRBJ2-3; D is unclear. The ends were cut back, 2 bases at V and 2 bases at J, with 11 bases in the middle. CDR3 size: 15 residues. The germline V gene has CDR1 MNHEY and CDR2 SVGAGI. The DNA for the CDR3 is TGTGCCAGCAGTTACCGGGTGAGGAACACAGATACGCAGTATTTT. Translation gives CASSYRVRNTDTQYF.

CDR3: CASSFSVGTDIYEQYF. CDR3 nucleotides: TGTGCCAGCAGCTTTAGTGTTGGGACAGACATCTACGAGCAGTACTTC. This chain joins TRBV5-6 and TRBJ2-5, with TRBD1 identical over 7 bases. The J call may be faulty, since TRBJ2-7 better matches the DNA end. Germline V CDR1 and CDR2: SGHDT, YYEEEE. This CDR3 comprises 16 residues.

The chain is built from TRBV11-2 and TRBJ2-7; D gene unclear. V dropped 5 bases and J dropped 4 bases, with 12 bases sitting between them. CDR1 and CDR2 (germline): SGHAT, FQNNGV. The CDR3 runs 13 residues. CDR3 DNA sequence: TGTGCCAGCAGCCCGCGTCCCTCTTACGAGCAGTACTTC. Amino acids: CASSPRPSYEQYF.

J is TRBJ2-7 and V is TRBV5-4, with a possible D match to TRBD1 (6 bases). The CDR3 loop spans 13 amino acids. V lost 4 bases and J lost 5, with 13 bases in between. Germline V CDR1 and CDR2: SGHNT, YYREEE (reference sequence). The chain's CDR3 is CASSVGHPDEQYF. The CDR3 DNA is TGTGCCAGCAGCGTGGGACATCCGGACGAGCAGTACTTC.

This clone was recorded once. The chain has TRBV7-2 and TRBJ1-1; D remains ambiguous. Looked up from germline, CDR1 is SGHTA and CDR2 is FQGNSA. The CDR3 runs 15 residues. V was clipped by 4 bases and J by 4 bases, with 16 bases between them. The CDR3 is CASSWSPSVGTEAFF. As DNA, the CDR3 is TGTGCCAGCAGCTGGTCCCCGTCTGTGGGCACTGAAGCTTTCTTT.

V gene TRBV4-3 combines with J gene TRBJ2-7; TRBD1 is a possible D gene (6 bases). The CDR3 is 15 residues long. Germline CDR1 and CDR2: LGHNA and YSLEER. Trimming cost V 0 bases and J 3 bases, with 12 bases left between them. The DNA for the CDR3 is TGCGCCAGCAGCCAAGAAGGGACATACGTCTACGAGCAGTACTTC. The encoded protein is CASSQEGTYVYEQYF.

This sequence joins TRBV18 and TRBJ1-1; no clear D gene. V shed 2 bases and J shed 1 base, with 5 bases lying between them. CDR3 length: 13 amino acids. Germline V CDR1 and CDR2: KGHSH, LQKENI. This chain's CDR3 is CASSPEANTEAFF. CDR3 DNA: TGTGCCAGCTCACCAGAGGCGAACACTGAAGCTTTCTTT.